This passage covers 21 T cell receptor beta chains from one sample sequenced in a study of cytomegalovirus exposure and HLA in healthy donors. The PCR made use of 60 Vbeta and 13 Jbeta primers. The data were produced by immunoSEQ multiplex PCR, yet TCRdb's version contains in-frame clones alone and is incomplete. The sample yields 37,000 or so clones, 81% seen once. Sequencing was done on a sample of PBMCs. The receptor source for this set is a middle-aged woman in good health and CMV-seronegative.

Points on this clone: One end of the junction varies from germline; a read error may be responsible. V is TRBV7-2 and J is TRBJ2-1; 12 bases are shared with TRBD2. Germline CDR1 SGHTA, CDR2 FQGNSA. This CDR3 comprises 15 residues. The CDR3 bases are TGTGCCAGCAGCCTAGCGGGGGGGCCCTACAATGAGCAGTTCTTC. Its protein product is CASSLAGGPYNEQFF.

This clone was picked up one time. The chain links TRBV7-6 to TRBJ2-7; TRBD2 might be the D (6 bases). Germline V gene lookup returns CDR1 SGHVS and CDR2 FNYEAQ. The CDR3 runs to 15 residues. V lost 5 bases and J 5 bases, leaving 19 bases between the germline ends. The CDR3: CASSPTTSSFDEQYV. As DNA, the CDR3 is TGTGCCAGCAGCCCCACCACTAGCTCCTTTGACGAGCAGTACGTC.

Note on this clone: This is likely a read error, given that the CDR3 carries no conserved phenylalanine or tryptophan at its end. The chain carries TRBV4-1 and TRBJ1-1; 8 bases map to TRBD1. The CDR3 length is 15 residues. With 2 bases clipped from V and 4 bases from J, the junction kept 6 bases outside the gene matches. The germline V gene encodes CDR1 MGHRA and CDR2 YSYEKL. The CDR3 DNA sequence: TGCGCCAGCAGCCAAAAACAGGGGGGTGGCACTGAAGCTTTCGTT. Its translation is CASSQKQGGGTEAFV.

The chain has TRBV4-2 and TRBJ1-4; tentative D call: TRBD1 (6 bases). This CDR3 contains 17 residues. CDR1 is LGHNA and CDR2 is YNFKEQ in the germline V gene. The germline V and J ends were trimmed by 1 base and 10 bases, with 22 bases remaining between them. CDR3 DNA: TGTGCCAGCAGCCAAGCCGCGAAGCCAGGGGCTGGAGTAAAACTGTTTTTT. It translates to CASSQAAKPGAGVKLFF.

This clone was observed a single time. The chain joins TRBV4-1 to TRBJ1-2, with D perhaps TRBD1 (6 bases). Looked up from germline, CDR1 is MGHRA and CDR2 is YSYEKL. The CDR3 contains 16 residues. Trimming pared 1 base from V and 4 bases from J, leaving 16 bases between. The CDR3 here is CASSQGPGGGGYGYTF. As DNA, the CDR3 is TGCGCCAGCAGCCAAGGTCCCGGAGGGGGGGGCTATGGCTACACCTTC.

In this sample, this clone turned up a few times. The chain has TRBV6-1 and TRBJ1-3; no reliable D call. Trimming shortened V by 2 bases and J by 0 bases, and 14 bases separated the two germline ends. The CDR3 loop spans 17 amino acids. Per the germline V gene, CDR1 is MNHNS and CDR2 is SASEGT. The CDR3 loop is CASSESLGSASGNTIYF. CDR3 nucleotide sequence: TGTGCCAGCAGTGAAAGTCTCGGGTCAGCCTCTGGAAACACCATATATTTT.

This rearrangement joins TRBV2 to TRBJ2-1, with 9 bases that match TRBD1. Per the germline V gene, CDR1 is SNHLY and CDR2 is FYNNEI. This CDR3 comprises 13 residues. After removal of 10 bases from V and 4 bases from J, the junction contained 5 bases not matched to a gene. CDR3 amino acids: CATQDRGYNEQFF. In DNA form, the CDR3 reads TGTGCCACCCAGGACAGGGGTTACAATGAGCAGTTCTTC.

CDR3 protein: CASSWTGPTYEQYF. DNA for the CDR3: TGTGCCAGCAGTTGGACAGGCCCCACCTACGAGCAGTACTTC. The rearrangement links TRBV7-2 to TRBJ2-7; 7 bases are a match to TRBD1. V trimming: 6 bases; J trimming: 2 bases; junction bases outside the gene matches: 7. This CDR3 region has 14 residues. The germline CDR1 and CDR2 sequences are SGHTA and FQGNSA.

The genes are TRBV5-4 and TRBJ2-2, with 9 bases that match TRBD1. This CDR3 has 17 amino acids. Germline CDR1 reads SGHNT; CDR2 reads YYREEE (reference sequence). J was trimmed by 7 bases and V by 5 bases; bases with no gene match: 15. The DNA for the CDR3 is TGTGCCAGCAGTCAAGCGAGTCCGGGACAGGGTTTCGGGGAGCTGTTTTTT. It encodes CASSQASPGQGFGELFF.

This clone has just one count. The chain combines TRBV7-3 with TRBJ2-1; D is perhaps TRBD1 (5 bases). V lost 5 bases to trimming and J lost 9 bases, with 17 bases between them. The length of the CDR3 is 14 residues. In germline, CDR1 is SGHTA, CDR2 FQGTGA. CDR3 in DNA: TGTGCCAGCAGCGCGGAAGGATGGGGCGGTGAGCAGTTCTTC. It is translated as CASSAEGWGGEQFF.

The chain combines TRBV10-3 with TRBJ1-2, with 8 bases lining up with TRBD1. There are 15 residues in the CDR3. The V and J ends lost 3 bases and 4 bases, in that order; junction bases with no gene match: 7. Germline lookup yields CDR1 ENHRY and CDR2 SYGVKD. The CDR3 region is CAISDGSGGAYGYTF. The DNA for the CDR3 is TGTGCCATCAGTGATGGGTCAGGGGGCGCCTATGGCTACACCTTC.

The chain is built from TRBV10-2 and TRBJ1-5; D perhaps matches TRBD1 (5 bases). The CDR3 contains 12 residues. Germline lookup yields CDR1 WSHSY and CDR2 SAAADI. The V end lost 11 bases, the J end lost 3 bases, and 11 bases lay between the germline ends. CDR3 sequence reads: CASGGYNQPQHF. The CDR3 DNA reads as TGCGCCTCTGGGGGGTACAATCAGCCCCAGCATTTT.

CDR3 DNA sequence: TGCAGTGCTCCAATCCGGACTGAAGCTTTCTTT. This encodes CSAPIRTEAFF. The genes are TRBV20-1 and TRBJ1-1; D not resolved. V was cut by 5 bases and J by 5 bases, with 9 bases left in between. The CDR3 extends over 11 amino acids. Germline CDR1 and CDR2: DFQATT and SNEGSKA (reference sequence).

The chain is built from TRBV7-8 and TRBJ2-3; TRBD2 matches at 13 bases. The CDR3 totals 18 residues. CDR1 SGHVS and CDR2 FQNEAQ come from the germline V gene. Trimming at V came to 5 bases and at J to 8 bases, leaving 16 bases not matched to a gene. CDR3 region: CASSPRLAGGPVGGTQYF. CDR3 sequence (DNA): TGTGCCAGCAGCCCTAGACTAGCGGGGGGCCCAGTAGGAGGTACGCAGTATTTT.

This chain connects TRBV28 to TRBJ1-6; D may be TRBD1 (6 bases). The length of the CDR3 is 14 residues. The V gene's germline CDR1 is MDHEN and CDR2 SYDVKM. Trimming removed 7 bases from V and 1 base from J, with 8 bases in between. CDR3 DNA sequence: TGTGCCAGCAAACAGGGTTCCTATAATTCACCCCTCCACTTT. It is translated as CASKQGSYNSPLHF.

DNA of the CDR3: TGTGCCAGCAGTTTGGAGGGTGATGCGTTAGCTTTCTTT. Amino acids: CASSLEGDALAFF. This rearrangement joins TRBV28 to TRBJ1-1, with D hard to call. This CDR3 has 13 residues. Trimming cost V 3 bases and J 10 bases, with 15 bases left between them. Germline V gene sequence: CDR1 MDHEN, CDR2 SYDVKM.

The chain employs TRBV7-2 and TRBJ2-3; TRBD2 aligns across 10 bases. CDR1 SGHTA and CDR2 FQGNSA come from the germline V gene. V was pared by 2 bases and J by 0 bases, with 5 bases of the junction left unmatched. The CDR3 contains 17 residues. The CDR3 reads CASSLTSGAPSTDTQYF. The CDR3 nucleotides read TGTGCCAGCAGCTTAACTAGCGGGGCACCTAGCACAGATACGCAGTATTTT.

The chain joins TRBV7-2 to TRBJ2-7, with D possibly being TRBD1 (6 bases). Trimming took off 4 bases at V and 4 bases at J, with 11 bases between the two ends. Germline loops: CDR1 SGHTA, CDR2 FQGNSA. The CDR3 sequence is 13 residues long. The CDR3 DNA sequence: TGTGCCAGCAGCTCGAGGACAGAATACGAGCAGTACTTC. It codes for CASSSRTEYEQYF.

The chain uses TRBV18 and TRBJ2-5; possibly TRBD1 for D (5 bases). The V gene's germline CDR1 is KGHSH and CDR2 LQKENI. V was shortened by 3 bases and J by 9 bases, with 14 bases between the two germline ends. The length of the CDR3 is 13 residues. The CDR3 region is CASSPGHGMAQYF. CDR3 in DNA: TGTGCCAGCTCACCGGGGCACGGAATGGCCCAGTACTTC.

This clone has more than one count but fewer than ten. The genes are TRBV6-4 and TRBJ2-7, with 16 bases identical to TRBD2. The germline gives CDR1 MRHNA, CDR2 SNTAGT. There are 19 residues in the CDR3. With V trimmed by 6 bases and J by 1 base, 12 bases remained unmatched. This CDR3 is CASSLGTSGGACNSYEQYV. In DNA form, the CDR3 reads TGTGCCAGCAGCCTCGGGACTAGCGGGGGGGCCTGCAATTCCTACGAGCAGTACGTC.

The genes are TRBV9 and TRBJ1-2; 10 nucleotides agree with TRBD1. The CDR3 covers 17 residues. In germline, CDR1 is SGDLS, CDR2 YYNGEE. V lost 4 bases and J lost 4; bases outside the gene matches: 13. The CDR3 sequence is CASSTRDRGTTAYGYTF. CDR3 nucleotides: TGTGCCAGCAGCACCCGGGACAGGGGCACTACTGCCTATGGCTACACCTTC.